A selection of T cell receptor beta chains follows, all from one sample in a study of blood T cell repertoires in COVID-19. Clones were read by immunoSEQ multiplex PCR, and TCRdb kept only the in-frame ones, dropping some. Here the sample spans over 250,000 clones, 70% to 90% being singletons. Sequenced input: PBMCs or T cells enriched from blood (not recorded which). The origin of the receptors is a woman in her sixties in a cohort exposed to, infected with or recovered from COVID-19 (not recorded which). Each CDR3 is given with its conserved first and last residue.

CDR3aa,j_gene,v_gene
CAISTRSGYTF,TRBJ1-2,TRBV10-3
CASSLTTDRAPRTDTQYF,TRBJ2-3,TRBV6-2/TRBV6-3
CASSLSGDDSPLHF,TRBJ1-6,TRBV5-1
CASSGGETQYF,TRBJ2-5,TRBV2
CASSYAGDGEKLFF,TRBJ1-4,TRBV5-1
CASRQGWDTEAFF,TRBJ1-1,TRBV2
CATSVGQGAYYEQYF,TRBJ2-7,TRBV24-1
CASSGRSGNTIYF,TRBJ1-3,TRBV5-8
CASSSLAGVTGELFF,TRBJ2-2,TRBV19
CASSPRTRGGYTF,TRBJ1-2,TRBV3-1/TRBV3-2
CASSPTANSPLHF,TRBJ1-6,TRBV5-4
CASSPRTGGSYEQYF,TRBJ2-7,TRBV7-2
CASNKDSSRGSYTF,TRBJ1-2,TRBV2
CASSSGTGNTGELFF,TRBJ2-2,TRBV6-4
CSVEEEEGDEQYF,TRBJ2-7,TRBV29-1
CASSEARAGRNSPLHF,TRBJ1-6,TRBV2
CASSKNWGNTIYF,TRBJ1-3,TRBV7-2
CASSVSQGLAGVNEQFF,TRBJ2-1,TRBV9
CASSLGQGIGNTIYF,TRBJ1-3,TRBV7-2
CASRGGYGYTF,TRBJ1-2,TRBV28
CASSVEGVDNTDTQYF,TRBJ2-3,TRBV9
CASSSTGTGPGNTIYF,TRBJ1-3,TRBV28
CASPPLAGVNTGELFF,TRBJ2-2,TRBV11-3
CASSGLGQGNYGYTF,TRBJ1-2,TRBV10-2
CASSTESYNEQFF,TRBJ2-1,TRBV12-3/TRBV12-4
CASSSPGGRQHEQFF,TRBJ2-1,TRBV3-1/TRBV3-2
CASSPSQGAHEQYF,TRBJ2-7,TRBV18
CASTDPGTSGYNEQFF,TRBJ2-1,TRBV2
CASSQGLARTDTQYF,TRBJ2-3,TRBV14
CASSGTASDTQYF,TRBJ2-3,TRBV5-1
CASSEQGNSYNEQFF,TRBJ2-1,TRBV10-1
CASKGQTDNNSPLHF,TRBJ1-6,TRBV28
CASQGQYGYTF,TRBJ1-2,TRBV3-1/TRBV3-2